This T cell receptor beta chain was found in a study of blood T cell repertoires in COVID-19. Whole-study context: Whether acute or convalescent, the COVID-19 samples came from the United States, Italy and Spain. The cDNA or gDNA used as material had been derived from T cells, B-cell-depleted T cells, or PBMCs.

Profiling relied on immunoSEQ multiplex PCR, and the TCRdb table lists in-frame clones only, not all of them. The table has over 200,000 clones, approximately 84% seen once; the top ten hold around 7.3%. The CDR3 is 15 amino acids. Germline V gene sequence: CDR1 MNHEY, CDR2 SVGEGT. V shed 2 bases and J shed 0 bases, with 8 bases lying between them. This receptor was obtained from a woman aged 45-59 years with active or convalescent COVID-19. Sequences were obtained from peripheral blood. J is TRBJ1-5 and V is TRBV6-2 or TRBV6-3; D ambiguous. The CDR3 DNA is TGTGCCAGCAGTTACGAGGGTTATAGCAATCAGCCCCAGCATTTT. Its translation is CASSYEGYSNQPQHF.